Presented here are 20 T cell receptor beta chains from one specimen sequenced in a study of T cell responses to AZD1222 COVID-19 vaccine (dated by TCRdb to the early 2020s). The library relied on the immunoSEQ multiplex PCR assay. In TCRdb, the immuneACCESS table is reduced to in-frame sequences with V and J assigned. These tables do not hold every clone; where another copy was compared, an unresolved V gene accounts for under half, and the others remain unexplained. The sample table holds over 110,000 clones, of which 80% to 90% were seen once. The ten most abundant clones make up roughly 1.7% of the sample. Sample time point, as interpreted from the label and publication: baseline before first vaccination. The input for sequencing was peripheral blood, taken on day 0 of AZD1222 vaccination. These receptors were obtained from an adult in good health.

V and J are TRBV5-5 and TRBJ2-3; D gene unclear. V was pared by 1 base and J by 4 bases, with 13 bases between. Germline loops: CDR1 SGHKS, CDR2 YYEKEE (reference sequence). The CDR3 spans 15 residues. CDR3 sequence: CASSLSPPGADTQYF. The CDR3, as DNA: TGTGCCAGCAGCTTGTCCCCTCCGGGCGCAGATACGCAGTATTTT.

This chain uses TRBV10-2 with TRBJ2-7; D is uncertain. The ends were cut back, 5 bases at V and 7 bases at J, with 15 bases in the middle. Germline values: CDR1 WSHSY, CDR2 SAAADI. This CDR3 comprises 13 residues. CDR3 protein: CASSSLPGGEQYF. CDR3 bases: TGCGCCAGCAGTTCCCTACCCGGTGGAGAGCAGTACTTC.

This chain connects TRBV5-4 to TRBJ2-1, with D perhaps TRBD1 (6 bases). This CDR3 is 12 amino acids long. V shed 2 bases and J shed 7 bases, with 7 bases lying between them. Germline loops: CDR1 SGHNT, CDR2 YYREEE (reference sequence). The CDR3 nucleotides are TGTGCCAGCAGCTTCAGGGGTAATGAGCAGTTCTTC. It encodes CASSFRGNEQFF.

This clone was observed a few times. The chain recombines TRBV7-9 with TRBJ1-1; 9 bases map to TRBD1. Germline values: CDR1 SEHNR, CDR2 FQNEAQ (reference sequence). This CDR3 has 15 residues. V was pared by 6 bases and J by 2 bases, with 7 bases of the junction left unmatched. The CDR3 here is CASRLRDRENTEAFF. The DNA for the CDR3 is TGTGCCAGCAGACTCCGGGACAGGGAAAACACTGAAGCTTTCTTT.

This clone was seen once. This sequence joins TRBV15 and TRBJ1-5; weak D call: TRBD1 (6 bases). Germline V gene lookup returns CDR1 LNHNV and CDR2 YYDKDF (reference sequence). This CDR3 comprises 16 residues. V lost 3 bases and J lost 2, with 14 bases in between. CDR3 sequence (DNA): TGTGCCACCAGCAGTGAACATTCAGGGGGCAATCAGCCCCAGCATTTT. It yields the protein CATSSEHSGGNQPQHF.

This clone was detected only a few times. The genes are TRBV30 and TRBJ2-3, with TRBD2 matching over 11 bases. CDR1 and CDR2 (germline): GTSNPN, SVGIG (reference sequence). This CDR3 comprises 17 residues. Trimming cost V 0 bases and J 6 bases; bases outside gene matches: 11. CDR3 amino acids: CAWSVRLTSGTSDTQYF. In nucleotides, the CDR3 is TGTGCCTGGAGTGTTCGACTGACTAGCGGGACGTCGGATACGCAGTATTTT.

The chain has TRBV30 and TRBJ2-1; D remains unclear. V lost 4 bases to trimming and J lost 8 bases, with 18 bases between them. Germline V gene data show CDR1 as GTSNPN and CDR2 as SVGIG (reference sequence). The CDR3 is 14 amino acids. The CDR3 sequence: CAWTPPSVGDEQFF. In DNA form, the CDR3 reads TGTGCCTGGACTCCCCCCAGCGTGGGCGATGAGCAGTTCTTC. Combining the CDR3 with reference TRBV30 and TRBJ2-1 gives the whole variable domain SQTIHQWPATLVQPVGSPLSLECTVEGTSNPNLYWYRQAAGRGLQLLFYSVGIGQISSEVPQNLSASRPQDRQFILSSKKLLLSDSGFYLCAWTPPSVGDEQFFGPGTRLTVL.

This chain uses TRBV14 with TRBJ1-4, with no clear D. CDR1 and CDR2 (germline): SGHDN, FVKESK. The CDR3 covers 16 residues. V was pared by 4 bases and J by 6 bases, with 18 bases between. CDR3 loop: CASSRGRWYQDEKLFF. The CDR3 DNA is TGTGCCAGCAGCCGCGGTCGATGGTACCAGGATGAAAAACTGTTTTTT.

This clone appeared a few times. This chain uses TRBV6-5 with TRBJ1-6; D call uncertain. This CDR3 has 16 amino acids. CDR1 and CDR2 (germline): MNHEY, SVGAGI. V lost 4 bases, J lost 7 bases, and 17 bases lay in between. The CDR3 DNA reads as TGTGCCAGCAGTTTCGTCAAGAGCGGCCCCAATTCACCCCTCCACTTT. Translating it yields CASSFVKSGPNSPLHF.

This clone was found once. The CDR3 loop reads CATSPGGSARAYEQYF. The CDR3 region has the DNA TGCGCCACCTCTCCAGGGGGGTCTGCCAGGGCCTACGAGCAGTACTTC. The chain combines TRBV5-1 with TRBJ2-7, with a possible D match to TRBD1 (7 bases). Trimming left V 9 bases short and J 2 bases short, with 24 bases between. Per the germline V gene, CDR1 is SGHRS and CDR2 is YFSETQ. This CDR3 is 16 amino acids long. Combining the CDR3 with reference TRBV5-1 and TRBJ2-7 gives the whole variable domain KAGVTQTPRYLIKTRGQQVTLSCSPISGHRSVSWYQQTPGQGLQFLFEYFSETQRNKGNFPGRFSGRQFSNSRSEMNVSTLELGDSALYLCATSPGGSARAYEQYFGPGTRLTVT.

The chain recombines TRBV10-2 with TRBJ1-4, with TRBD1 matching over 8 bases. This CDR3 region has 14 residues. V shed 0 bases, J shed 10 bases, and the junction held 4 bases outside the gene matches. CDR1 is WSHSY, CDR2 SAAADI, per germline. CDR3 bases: TGCGCCAGCAGTGAGTCAGGACAGGGACGAAAACTGTTTTTT. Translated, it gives CASSESGQGRKLFF.

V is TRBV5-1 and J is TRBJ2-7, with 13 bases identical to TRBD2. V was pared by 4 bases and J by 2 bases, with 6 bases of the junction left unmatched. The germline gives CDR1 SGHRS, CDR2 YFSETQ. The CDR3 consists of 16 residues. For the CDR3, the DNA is TGCGCCAGCAGCCCGTTTGGGACTAGCGGGACCTACGAGCAGTACTTC. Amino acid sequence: CASSPFGTSGTYEQYF. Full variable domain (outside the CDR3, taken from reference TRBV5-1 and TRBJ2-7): KAGVTQTPRYLIKTRGQQVTLSCSPISGHRSVSWYQQTPGQGLQFLFEYFSETQRNKGNFPGRFSGRQFSNSRSEMNVSTLELGDSALYLCASSPFGTSGTYEQYFGPGTRLTVT.

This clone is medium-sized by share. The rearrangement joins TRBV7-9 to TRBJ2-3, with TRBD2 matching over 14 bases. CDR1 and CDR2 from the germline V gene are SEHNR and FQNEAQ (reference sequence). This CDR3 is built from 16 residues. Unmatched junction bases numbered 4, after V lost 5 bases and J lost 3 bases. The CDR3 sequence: CASSPRTSGRTDTQYF. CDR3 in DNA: TGTGCCAGCAGCCCCCGGACTAGCGGGAGGACAGATACGCAGTATTTT.

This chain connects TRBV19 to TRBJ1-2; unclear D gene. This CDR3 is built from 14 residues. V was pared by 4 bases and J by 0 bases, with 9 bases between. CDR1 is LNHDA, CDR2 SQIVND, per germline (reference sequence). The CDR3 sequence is CASSTQTSNYGYTF. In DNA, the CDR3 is TGTGCCAGTAGTACTCAGACCTCTAACTATGGCTACACCTTC.

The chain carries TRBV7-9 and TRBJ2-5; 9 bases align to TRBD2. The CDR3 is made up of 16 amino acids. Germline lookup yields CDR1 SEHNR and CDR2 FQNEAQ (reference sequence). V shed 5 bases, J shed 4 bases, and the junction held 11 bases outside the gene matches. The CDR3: CASSPGTSPTGETQYF. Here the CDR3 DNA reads TGTGCCAGCAGCCCCGGGACTAGCCCTACTGGAGAGACCCAGTACTTC. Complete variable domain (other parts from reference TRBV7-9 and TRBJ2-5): DTGVSQNPRHKITKRGQNVTFRCDPISEHNRLYWYRQTLGQGPEFLTYFQNEAQLEKSRLLSDRFSAERPKGSFSTLEIQRTEQGDSAMYLCASSPGTSPTGETQYFGPGTRLLVL.

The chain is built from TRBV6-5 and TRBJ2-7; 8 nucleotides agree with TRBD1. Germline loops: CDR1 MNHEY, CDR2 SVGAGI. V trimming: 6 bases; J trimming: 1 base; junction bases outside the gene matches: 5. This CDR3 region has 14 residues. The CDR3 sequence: CASSRGQGSYEQYF. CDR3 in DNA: TGTGCCAGCAGCCGAGGACAGGGATCCTACGAGCAGTACTTC.

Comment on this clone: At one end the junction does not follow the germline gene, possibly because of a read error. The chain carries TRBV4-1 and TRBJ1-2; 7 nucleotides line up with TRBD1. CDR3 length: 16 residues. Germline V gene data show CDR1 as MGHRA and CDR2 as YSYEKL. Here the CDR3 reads CASRQANRGRTYGYTF. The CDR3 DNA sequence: TGCGCCAGCAGACAAGCAAACAGGGGCCGGACCTATGGCTACACCTTC.

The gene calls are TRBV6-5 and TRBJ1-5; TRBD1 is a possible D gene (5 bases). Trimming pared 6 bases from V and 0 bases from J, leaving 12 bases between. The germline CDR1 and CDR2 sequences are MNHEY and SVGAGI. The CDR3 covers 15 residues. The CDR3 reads CASSISGFSNQPQHF. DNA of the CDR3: TGTGCCAGCAGCATATCAGGGTTTAGCAATCAGCCCCAGCATTTT.

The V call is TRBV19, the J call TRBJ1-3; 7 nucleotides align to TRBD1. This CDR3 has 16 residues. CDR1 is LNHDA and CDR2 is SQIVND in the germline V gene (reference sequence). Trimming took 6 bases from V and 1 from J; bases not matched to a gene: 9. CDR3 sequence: CASRITGVESGNTIYF. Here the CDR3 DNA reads TGTGCCAGTAGGATAACAGGGGTCGAATCTGGAAACACCATATATTTT.

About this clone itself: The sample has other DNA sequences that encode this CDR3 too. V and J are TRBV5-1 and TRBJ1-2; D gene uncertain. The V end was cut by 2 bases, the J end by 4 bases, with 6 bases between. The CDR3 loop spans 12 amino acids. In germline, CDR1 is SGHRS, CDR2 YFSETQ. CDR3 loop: CASSLDGYGYTF. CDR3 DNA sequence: TGCGCCAGCAGCTTAGATGGCTATGGCTACACCTTC.